This is a list of T cell receptor beta chains from one sample in a study of T cells in Graves' hyperthyroidism and ophthalmopathy. TCRdb called the multiplex PCR reads again in MiXCR, with one record for every CDR3 protein. The data hold roughly 500,000 distinct CDR3 sequences, with approximately 13% observed a single time. Sequencing was performed on blood. These TCRs come from a woman younger than 45 with Graves' hyperthyroidism that later progressed to Graves' ophthalmopathy. CDR3s include the opening cysteine and the closing phenylalanine or tryptophan. The D gene is left open where the match is weak. The size entry is marked missing in some rows and otherwise reads once, few, many or a size class.

clone_size | j_call | v_call | d_call | cdr3_aa | cdr3_nt
many | TRBJ1-6 | TRBV6-1 | NA | CASSSDDHSPLHF | TGTGCCAGCAGTTCGGACGACCATTCACCCCTCCACTTT
many | TRBJ2-7 | TRBV7-2 | NA | CASSFGQGTYEQYF | TGTGCCAGCAGCTTCGGGCAGGGAACCTACGAGCAGTACTTC
many | TRBJ2-1 | TRBV6-1 | NA | CASRDINEQFF | TGTGCCAGCAGAGACATTAATGAGCAGTTCTTC
NA | TRBJ2-7 | TRBV6-5 | NA | CASSYRGREAYEQYF | TGTGCCAGCAGTTACAGGGGGCGGGAAGCCTACGAGCAGTACTTC
many | TRBJ2-7 | TRBV7-2 | NA | CASSFLSPLFRSSYEQYF | TGTGCCAGCAGCTTTCTTTCCCCCCTGTTCCGAAGCTCCTACGAGCAGTACTTC
many | TRBJ2-3 | TRBV20-1 | TRBD2 | CSAKQLAGGGDTQYF | TGCAGTGCTAAACAACTAGCGGGAGGAGGTGATACGCAGTATTTT
many | TRBJ2-1 | TRBV6-1 | TRBD2 | CASRLAVLDNEQFF | TGTGCCAGCAGGCTAGCGGTCTTAGACAATGAGCAGTTCTTC
few | TRBJ2-5 | TRBV13 | NA | CASSLESRAETQYF | TGTGCCAGCAGCTTAGAATCGCGGGCAGAGACCCAGTACTTC
few | TRBJ2-6 | TRBV5-1 | NA | CASSFRSDSGANVLTF | TGCGCCAGCAGCTTTAGGTCAGACTCTGGGGCCAACGTCCTGACTTTC
many | TRBJ1-3 | TRBV3-1 | NA | CASSGRVSRQAGNTIYF | TGTGCCAGCAGCGGCCGGGTCTCCCGACAGGCTGGAAACACCATATATTTT
few | TRBJ2-7 | TRBV5-1 | NA | CASSLTGLLGEQYF | TGCGCCAGCAGCTTAACCGGGCTTCTTGGTGAGCAGTACTTC
few | TRBJ2-7 | TRBV20-1 | TRBD1 | CSARGDRGVGEQYF | TGCAGTGCTAGAGGGGACAGGGGGGTTGGCGAGCAGTACTTC
many | TRBJ2-1 | TRBV7-8 | NA | CASSPPGAEGVSYNEQFF | TGTGCCAGCAGCCCCCCGGGAGCGGAGGGCGTCTCCTACAATGAGCAGTTCTTC
many | TRBJ1-2 | TRBV3-1 | NA | CASLGRNFYGYTF | TGTGCCAGCTTAGGACGGAACTTCTATGGCTACACCTTC
NA | TRBJ1-1 | TRBV5-6 | NA | CASSFSTGNTEAFF | TGTGCCAGCAGCTTCTCAACAGGGAACACTGAAGCTTTCTTT
NA | TRBJ1-4 | TRBV11-2 | NA | CASSQDGGPGEKLFF | TGTGCCAGCAGCCAAGATGGGGGGCCGGGAGAAAAACTGTTTTTT
few | TRBJ1-1 | TRBV4-3 | NA | CASSQVSWFGDIMNTEAFF | TGCGCCAGCAGCCAGGTCTCGTGGTTTGGCGACATTATGAACACTGAAGCTTTCTTT
many | TRBJ1-6 | TRBV12-3/TRBV12-4 | NA | CASSVSGGPLHF | TGTGCCAGCAGTGTCTCAGGAGGTCCCCTCCACTTT
many | TRBJ1-5 | TRBV19 | TRBD1 | CARDKGARSNQPQHF | TGTGCCAGGGACAAGGGGGCACGTAGCAATCAGCCCCAGCATTTT
NA | TRBJ2-3 | TRBV4-3 | TRBD1 | CASSQELGTGQFTDTQYF | TGCGCCAGCAGCCAAGAGCTGGGGACAGGGCAGTTCACAGATACGCAGTATTTT
NA | TRBJ2-4 | TRBV30 | NA | CAWKSGAKNIQYF | TGTGCCTGGAAGAGCGGTGCCAAAAACATTCAGTACTTC
NA | TRBJ2-7 | TRBV7-2 | TRBD2 | CASSLGPAGRGEQYF | TGTGCCAGCAGCTTGGGCCCAGCGGGAAGGGGCGAGCAGTACTTC
NA | TRBJ2-3 | TRBV5-1 | TRBD2 | CASSLEGLAGGGTDTQYF | TGCGCCAGCAGCTTGGAAGGACTAGCGGGAGGAGGCACAGATACGCAGTATTTT
many | TRBJ1-2 | TRBV12-3/TRBV12-4 | TRBD1 | CASSAQRRQGGGGYTF | TGTGCCAGCAGCGCTCAGAGGCGGCAGGGGGGAGGTGGCTACACCTTC
few | TRBJ1-3 | TRBV7-9 | NA | CASRPSSDYYSGNTIYF | TGTGCCAGCAGACCCTCCTCGGACTACTACTCTGGAAACACCATATATTTT
few | TRBJ2-2 | TRBV3-1 | NA | CASSQGAASGDTGELFF | TGTGCCAGCAGCCAGGGGGCGGCCTCTGGGGACACCGGGGAGCTGTTTTTT
NA | TRBJ2-3 | TRBV30 | TRBD1 | CACLKQGAQDTQYF | TGTGCCTGCCTCAAGCAGGGGGCGCAAGATACGCAGTATTTT
NA | TRBJ2-7 | TRBV6-2/TRBV6-3 | NA | CASSYGGPGDWQYF | TGTGCCAGCAGTTACGGCGGCCCAGGGGATTGGCAGTACTTC
NA | TRBJ2-6 | TRBV3-1 | TRBD1 | CASSGQEGQHSGANVLTF | TGTGCCAGCAGCGGGCAAGAGGGACAGCACTCTGGGGCCAACGTCCTGACTTTC
many | TRBJ2-5 | TRBV28 | NA | CASRQSGETQYF | TGTGCCAGCAGACAGTCCGGCGAGACCCAGTACTTC
NA | TRBJ1-2 | TRBV7-2 | NA | CASSLNRVVNYGYTF | TGTGCCAGCAGCTTAAACAGGGTGGTTAACTATGGCTACACCTTC
many | TRBJ2-7 | TRBV3-1 | TRBD1 | CASSPRQGYEQYF | TGTGCCAGCAGCCCCAGACAGGGCTACGAACAGTACTTC
many | TRBJ1-2 | TRBV7-2 | TRBD1 | CASSLLDRGWYGYTF | TGTGCCAGCAGCTTGCTAGACAGGGGATGGTATGGCTACACCTTC
many | TRBJ1-6 | TRBV11-2 | TRBD1 | CASSYGQGYSPLHF | TGTGCCAGCAGCTATGGACAGGGTTACTCACCCCTCCACTTT
many | TRBJ1-1 | TRBV7-2 | TRBD1 | CASSRTGGREAFF | TGTGCCAGCAGCAGGACAGGAGGACGTGAAGCTTTCTTT
few | TRBJ1-5 | TRBV19 | NA | CASSYDRLNNQPQHF | TGTGCCAGTAGTTACGACAGGCTGAACAATCAGCCCCAGCATTTT
many | TRBJ2-1 | TRBV6-1 | NA | CASPGTSVIRTIHDEQFF | TGTGCCAGTCCCGGGACCAGCGTGATCCGGACCATCCACGATGAGCAGTTCTTC
NA | TRBJ1-5 | TRBV19 | TRBD1 | CASSIGGGGYQPQHF | TGTGCCAGTAGTATTGGAGGGGGCGGGTATCAGCCCCAGCATTTT
NA | TRBJ2-1 | TRBV7-3 | NA | CASRQVRVGNEQFF | TGTGCCAGCAGACAGGTCAGGGTCGGCAATGAGCAGTTCTTC
few | TRBJ1-2 | TRBV12-5 | TRBD1 | CASGPPGQAF | TGTGCTAGTGGGCCTCCGGGACAGGCCTTC
NA | TRBJ2-5 | TRBV6-9 | TRBD2 | CASSYASGTYF | TGTGCCAGCAGTTACGCTAGCGGGACCTACTTC
many | TRBJ1-1 | TRBV27 | NA | CASRSTGSAFF | TGTGCCAGCAGATCTACAGGGAGCGCTTTCTTT
NA | TRBJ1-3 | TRBV25-1 | NA | CASSEGLGSGNTIYF | TGTGCCAGCAGTGAAGGTCTCGGCTCTGGAAACACCATATATTTT
many | TRBJ1-1 | TRBV3-1 | NA | CASSQGLENTEAFF | TGTGCCAGCAGCCAAGGGCTAGAGAACACTGAAGCTTTCTTT